These 8 T cell receptor beta chains were sequenced from one sample in a study of cytomegalovirus exposure and HLA in healthy donors. The PCR employed 60 Vbeta primers together with 13 Jbeta primers. The protocol was immunoSEQ multiplex PCR, while the TCRdb copy is restricted to in-frame clones and leaves out a portion. Among some 200,000 clones listed, roughly 72% were seen once. Sequenced: PBMCs. The receptors shown here come from a woman in her 30s in good health and CMV-seropositive.

The chain carries TRBV9 and TRBJ2-5, with TRBD1 matching over 10 bases. The junction had 8 bases not matched to a gene; V was cut back by 4 bases and J by 5 bases. This CDR3 contains 15 residues. Germline V gives CDR1 SGDLS, CDR2 YYNGEE. As DNA, the CDR3 is TGTGCCAGCAGCTTTTGGACAGGGGGTGCGGAGACCCAGTACTTC. Its translation: CASSFWTGGAETQYF. The whole variable domain, remainder taken from reference TRBV9 and TRBJ2-5, is DSGVTQTPKHLITATGQRVTLRCSPRSGDLSVYWYQQSLDQGLQFLIQYYNGEERAKGNILERFSAQQFPDLHSELNLSSLELGDSALYFCASSFWTGGAETQYFGPGTRLLVL.

V gene TRBV19 combines with J gene TRBJ1-2, with D unresolved. V lost 3 bases to trimming and J lost 12 bases, with 11 bases between them. The CDR3 spans 11 residues. Germline CDR1 LNHDA, CDR2 SQIVND (reference sequence). Here the CDR3 DNA reads TGTGCCAGTAGTATGGCAGCAACTAACACCTTC. Residues: CASSMAATNTF.

V gene TRBV5-6 combines with J gene TRBJ1-2; D perhaps matches TRBD1 (6 bases). CDR1 and CDR2 (germline): SGHDT, YYEEEE. V was cut by 2 bases and J by 6 bases, with 14 bases left in between. This CDR3 has 14 residues. Written as DNA, the CDR3 is TGTGCCAGCAGCTTTGGGGACATGGGGCATGGCTACACCTTC. Amino acid sequence: CASSFGDMGHGYTF.

The count of this clone is one. This chain connects TRBV2 to TRBJ2-2; D is possibly TRBD1 (7 bases). V dropped 7 bases and J dropped 5 bases, with 14 bases sitting between them. The CDR3 extends over 14 amino acids. The germline gives CDR1 SNHLY, CDR2 FYNNEI. The CDR3 sequence is CASNKGAGTGELFF. CDR3 DNA: TGTGCCAGCAATAAGGGGGCGGGGACCGGGGAGCTGTTTTTT.

The V call is TRBV18, the J call TRBJ1-1, with D possibly TRBD1 on 6 matching bases. Trimming left V 3 bases short and J 4 bases short, with 9 bases between. The CDR3 totals 13 residues. Germline-derived CDR1 and CDR2 are KGHSH and LQKENI. DNA of the CDR3: TGTGCCAGCTCACCCAACAGGGCCACTGAAGCTTTCTTT. Amino acids: CASSPNRATEAFF.

This sequence joins TRBV7-2 and TRBJ2-5; 8 bases line up with TRBD2. The CDR3 is 15 residues long. J was trimmed by 2 bases and V by 3 bases; bases with no gene match: 5. Germline CDR1 and CDR2: SGHTA and FQGNSA. The CDR3: CASSFNGGGQETQYF. The CDR3 DNA reads as TGTGCCAGCAGCTTTAACGGGGGGGGGCAAGAGACCCAGTACTTC.

The CDR3 DNA reads TGTGCCAGCATAAAGGGGCTTTGGGACACTGAAGCTTTCTTT. Residues: CASIKGLWDTEAFF. The V gene is TRBV7-9, the J gene TRBJ1-1, with TRBD1 as a possible D gene (5 bases). V dropped 7 bases and J dropped 3 bases, with 15 bases sitting between them. CDR1 and CDR2 from the germline V gene are SEHNR and FQNEAQ (reference sequence). The CDR3 is 14 residues long.

Within the sample, this clone is medium-sized (0.01 to 0.1%). V gene TRBV6-5 combines with J gene TRBJ2-7; D uncertain. This CDR3 comprises 13 residues. Germline CDR1 is MNHEY and CDR2 is SVGAGI. The V end was cut by 0 bases, the J end by 10 bases, with 13 bases between. Here the CDR3 reads CASSYSNLAEQYF. In nucleotides, the CDR3 is TGTGCCAGCAGTTACTCGAATTTGGCAGAACAGTACTTC.